A single sample is the source of the 28 T cell receptor beta chains below, sequenced in a study of CD8 T cells in Susac syndrome. RNA was extracted with the RNeasy kit, and a quantity of 0.5 to 1 ug was reverse transcribed using random hexamers. TCRdb passed the immunoSEQ multiplex PCR reads through MiXCR, listing each CDR3 protein once. The profile shows roughly 160,000 distinct CDR3 sequences, over 85% of them singletons. The sample consisted of CD4+ T cells from PBMCs. Receptors originate from a human donor in good health.

The chain couples TRBV6-5 to TRBJ1-1, with D tentatively TRBD1 (5 bases). The CDR3 has 15 amino acids. Germline V gene lookup returns CDR1 MNHEY and CDR2 SVGAGI. V was clipped by 5 bases and J by 4 bases, with 17 bases between them. CDR3 residues: CASSTDRGSGTEAFF. The CDR3 DNA follows: TGTGCCAGCAGTACTGACAGAGGAAGCGGCACTGAAGCTTTCTTT.

The chain uses TRBV10-3 and TRBJ2-1; 9 bases agree with TRBD2. Germline V lookup: CDR1 ENHRY, CDR2 SYGVKD. The V and J ends lost 4 bases and 15 bases, in that order; junction bases with no gene match: 4. The CDR3 has 11 amino acids. The CDR3: CAISGGLASFF. The CDR3, as DNA: TGTGCCATCAGTGGGGGACTAGCATCGTTCTTC.

The chain has TRBV7-2 and TRBJ1-5; D is perhaps TRBD1 (5 bases). The germline V gene has CDR1 SGHTA and CDR2 FQGNSA. CDR3 length: 13 residues. V lost 5 bases to trimming and J lost 3 bases, with 8 bases between them. The CDR3 spells CASSGGYNQPQHF. CDR3 coding DNA: TGTGCCAGCAGCGGGGGGTACAATCAGCCCCAGCATTTT.

The chain links TRBV20-1 to TRBJ1-3, with 9 bases that match TRBD1. Trimming removed 1 base from V and 6 bases from J; junction bases left unmatched: 10. There are 16 residues in the CDR3. Germline V CDR1 and CDR2: DFQATT, SNEGSKA (reference sequence). The CDR3 loop reads CSARVVSGTGPNTIYF. The CDR3 DNA reads as TGCAGTGCTAGAGTCGTCTCAGGGACAGGGCCAAACACCATATATTTT.

The chain has TRBV29-1 and TRBJ1-2; D is perhaps TRBD1 (5 bases). Germline loops: CDR1 SQVTM, CDR2 ANQGSEA. Trimming took 4 bases from V and 4 from J, leaving 10 bases between them. The CDR3 is 12 residues long. The CDR3 sequence: CSVGQGGYGYTF. CDR3 DNA: TGCAGCGTTGGGCAGGGAGGCTATGGCTACACCTTC.

V and J are TRBV7-2 and TRBJ1-2; D unclear. The germline V gene has CDR1 SGHTA and CDR2 FQGNSA. CDR3 length: 14 amino acids. V shed 3 bases and J shed 5 bases, with 13 bases lying between them. CDR3 residues: CASSLSGSPYGYTF. CDR3 nucleotides: TGTGCCAGCAGCTTGAGCGGGTCTCCATATGGCTACACCTTC.

This rearrangement joins TRBV5-1 to TRBJ2-5; no reliable D call. Trimming took 0 bases from V and 3 from J, leaving 9 bases between them. The germline V gene has CDR1 SGHRS and CDR2 YFSETQ. The CDR3 runs 14 residues. CDR3 amino acids: CASSLAGSEETQYF. The CDR3 DNA reads as TGCGCCAGCAGCTTGGCCGGGTCGGAAGAGACCCAGTACTTC.

The rearrangement uses TRBV28 and TRBJ2-7; tentatively, D is TRBD1 or TRBD2 (5 bases each). Germline V gene data show CDR1 as MDHEN and CDR2 as SYDVKM. V lost 6 bases, J lost 5 bases, and 11 bases lay in between. The CDR3 loop spans 12 amino acids. The CDR3 loop reads CASSPLGDEQYF. In nucleotides, the CDR3 is TGTGCCAGCAGCCCCCTGGGGGACGAGCAGTACTTC. Complete variable domain (other parts from reference TRBV28 and TRBJ2-7): DVKVTQSSRYLVKRTGEKVFLECVQDMDHENMFWYRQDPGLGLRLIYFSYDVKMKEKGDIPEGYSVSREKKERFSLILESASTNQTSMYLCASSPLGDEQYFGPGTRLTVT.

The chain links TRBV20-1 to TRBJ2-2, with D possibly called TRBD1 or TRBD2 (6 bases each). In germline, CDR1 is DFQATT, CDR2 SNEGSKA (reference sequence). V gave up 3 bases and J gave up 2 bases, with 10 bases separating them. This CDR3 contains 14 residues. This chain's CDR3 is CSASAGGNTGELFF. The CDR3 bases are TGCAGTGCTAGTGCCGGGGGCAACACCGGGGAGCTGTTTTTT.

V and J are TRBV20-1 and TRBJ1-4, with D hard to call. Germline V CDR1 and CDR2: DFQATT, SNEGSKA (reference sequence). This CDR3 contains 13 residues. V lost 3 bases to trimming and J lost 8 bases, with 13 bases between them. The CDR3 here is CSASDPFEEKLFF. The CDR3 DNA follows: TGCAGTGCTAGCGATCCCTTCGAAGAAAAACTGTTTTTT.

J is TRBJ2-7 and V is TRBV2, with 13 bases matching TRBD2. The CDR3 is made up of 15 amino acids. Germline V lookup: CDR1 SNHLY, CDR2 FYNNEI. V lost 6 bases, J lost 7 bases, and 9 bases stayed unmatched. For the CDR3, the DNA is TGTGCCAGCAGGGGACTAGCGGGGAGACGGGGGGAGCAGTACTTC. It yields the protein CASRGLAGRRGEQYF.

The chain recombines TRBV2 with TRBJ2-1, with D possibly matching TRBD1 (6 bases). Trimming cost V 6 bases and J 8 bases, with 14 bases left between them. Germline values: CDR1 SNHLY, CDR2 FYNNEI. This CDR3 has 13 amino acids. The CDR3 loop is CASRRTEAHEQFF. The CDR3 nucleotides are TGTGCCAGCAGGAGGACAGAGGCCCATGAGCAGTTCTTC.

This clonotype was counted a single time. The chain uses TRBV7-2 and TRBJ2-1; 11 nucleotides line up with TRBD2. The CDR3 runs 14 residues. With 5 bases clipped from V and 12 bases from J, the junction kept 9 bases outside the gene matches. Germline lookup yields CDR1 SGHTA and CDR2 FQGNSA. CDR3 coding DNA: TGTGCCAGCAGCCCCGATAGCGGGGGGGCCCGGCAGTTCTTC. Amino acids: CASSPDSGGARQFF.

The chain carries TRBV4-3 and TRBJ1-1; no clear D. The V end lost 3 bases, the J end lost 1 base, and 6 bases lay between the germline ends. The CDR3 has 13 residues. The germline CDR1 and CDR2 sequences are LGHNA and YSLEER. CDR3 in amino acids: CASSHTENTEAFF. The CDR3 DNA sequence: TGCGCCAGCAGCCACACAGAGAACACTGAAGCTTTCTTT.

The chain joins TRBV3-1 to TRBJ2-1; 13 positions agree with TRBD2. The germline V gene has CDR1 LGHDT and CDR2 YNNKEL (reference sequence). Trimming at V came to 0 bases and at J to 5 bases, leaving 4 bases not matched to a gene. There are 17 residues in the CDR3. CDR3 coding DNA: TGTGCCAGCAGCCAAGATTGGACTAGCGGGGGACACAATGAGCAGTTCTTC. The encoded protein is CASSQDWTSGGHNEQFF.

The chain carries TRBV29-1 and TRBJ2-2, with TRBD1 matching over 9 bases. The CDR3 has 14 amino acids. Germline V gene sequence: CDR1 SQVTM, CDR2 ANQGSEA. Trimming removed 4 bases from V and 1 base from J; junction bases left unmatched: 1. The CDR3, as DNA: TGCAGCGTTGGGGGACAGGGGAACACCGGGGAGCTGTTTTTT. The encoded protein is CSVGGQGNTGELFF.

The chain carries TRBV1 and TRBJ1-2; the D call TRBD1 from the table was never checked on the DNA. TRBV1 is a pseudogene segment. This CDR3 has 15 residues. The CDR3 DNA reads TGCACCAGCAGCTGCTACAGGGGAGAAAACTATGGCTACACCTTC. It encodes CTSSCYRGENYGYTF.

This clonotype has a single count. This chain connects TRBV9 to TRBJ2-1; D tentatively fits TRBD1 or TRBD2 (6 bases each). Germline CDR1 and CDR2: SGDLS and YYNGEE. Between the trimmed V and J ends, which lost 6 bases and 8 bases, there was a span of 21 bases. The CDR3 sequence is 15 residues long. The CDR3 nucleotides read TGTGCCAGCAACCGAGGGGGAGGCAGGGAGGATGAGCAGTTCTTC. Translating it yields CASNRGGGREDEQFF.

V and J are TRBV20-1 and TRBJ2-5; 10 bases are shared with TRBD2. This CDR3 spans 13 amino acids. Germline-derived CDR1 and CDR2 are DFQATT and SNEGSKA (reference sequence). The V gene end was trimmed by 6 bases and the J gene end by 3 bases; junction bases not matched to a gene: 4. As DNA, the CDR3 is TGCAGTGCGAGCGGGGGGGGAAAAGAGACCCAGTACTTC. Translating gives CSASGGGKETQYF.

The chain is built from TRBV7-2 and TRBJ1-6; D is undetermined. Germline CDR1 and CDR2: SGHTA and FQGNSA. The CDR3 totals 15 residues. V shed 0 bases and J shed 6 bases, with 9 bases lying between them. CDR3 DNA sequence: TGTGCCAGCAGCTTAGCGGGTCCGGGTAATTCACCCCTCCACTTT. Translated, it gives CASSLAGPGNSPLHF.

The chain links TRBV19 to TRBJ2-3; D may be TRBD1 (6 bases). V was cut by 10 bases and J by 0 bases, with 11 bases left in between. Germline V gives CDR1 LNHDA, CDR2 SQIVND (reference sequence). This CDR3 comprises 13 residues. The CDR3 sequence: CATKQGSTDTQYF. Here the CDR3 DNA reads TGTGCCACCAAACAGGGAAGCACAGATACGCAGTATTTT.

The V and J genes are TRBV29-1 and TRBJ2-7; 7 nucleotides line up with TRBD1. Unmatched junction bases numbered 8, after V lost 6 bases and J lost 0 bases. Germline V gene sequence: CDR1 SQVTM, CDR2 ANQGSEA. This CDR3 has 14 residues. For the CDR3, the DNA is TGCAGCGTAACACCGGGACAGAGCTCCTACGAGCAGTACTTC. Protein sequence: CSVTPGQSSYEQYF.

The chain uses TRBV29-1 and TRBJ1-1, with D possibly matching TRBD1 (5 bases). This CDR3 spans 10 amino acids. Trimming stripped 7 bases from V and 7 bases from J, with 10 bases between. From germline, CDR1 is SQVTM and CDR2 ANQGSEA. CDR3 sequence: CSADGGEAFF. The CDR3 DNA sequence: TGCAGCGCAGACGGGGGTGAAGCTTTCTTT.

This sequence joins TRBV6-2 or TRBV6-3 and TRBJ2-7; a possible D gene is TRBD1 (6 bases). CDR3 size: 12 residues. Per germline, CDR1 MNHEY and CDR2 SVGEGT. V shed 6 bases and J shed 12 bases, with 18 bases lying between them. Here the CDR3 reads CASSKDSRFWYF. The CDR3, as DNA: TGTGCCAGCAGCAAGGACAGTCGGTTTTGGTACTTC.

This clonotype appeared once. The chain is built from TRBV12-3 or TRBV12-4 and TRBJ2-3, with D possibly TRBD1 on 6 matching bases. The CDR3 is made up of 14 amino acids. V lost 6 bases and J 8 bases, leaving 18 bases between the germline ends. The CDR3 loop reads CASSGQNLQGTQYF. CDR3 DNA sequence: TGTGCCAGCAGCGGACAGAACCTCCAGGGTACGCAGTATTTT.

CDR3 in DNA: TGTGCCAGCAGTGCTTTCACAGATACGCAGTATTTT. This gives the protein CASSAFTDTQYF. The chain is built from TRBV2 and TRBJ2-3; D unresolved. This CDR3 spans 12 amino acids. Trimming shortened V by 4 bases and J by 2 bases, and 4 bases separated the two germline ends. Per germline, CDR1 SNHLY and CDR2 FYNNEI.

The genes are TRBV4-3 and TRBJ2-2, with D tentatively TRBD2 (5 bases). The germline V and J ends were trimmed by 0 bases and 5 bases, with 7 bases remaining between them. Germline V lookup: CDR1 LGHNA, CDR2 YSLEER. This CDR3 comprises 14 residues. The CDR3 here is CASSQDRETGELFF. The CDR3 nucleotides read TGCGCCAGCAGCCAAGATCGGGAAACCGGGGAGCTGTTTTTT.

V gene TRBV2 combines with J gene TRBJ1-5, with 8 bases identical to TRBD1. V lost 10 bases to trimming and J lost 10 bases; unmatched junction nucleotides: 15. The CDR3 spans 14 residues. Germline V CDR1 and CDR2: SNHLY, FYNNEI. CDR3 nucleotides: TGTGCCACAGCTTCCCGGGCAGGGGGCGTCCCCCAGCATTTT. Its translation: CATASRAGGVPQHF.